One and the same sample provided the 11 T cell receptor beta chains below, sequenced in a study of T cells in Graves' hyperthyroidism and ophthalmopathy. Amplification yielded TCR beta CDR3 regions, with RNA transcripts as the source. A first-round RT-PCR of the TCR CDR3 used the HTBI primer set. TCRdb re-called the multiplex PCR reads with MiXCR, one entry per CDR3 protein. Of 490,000 or so distinct CDR3 sequences in the sample, about 16% were seen once. Input material: blood. Receptors originate from a woman in her twenties or thirties with Graves' ophthalmopathy.

This clonotype showed up many times. The rearrangement uses TRBV7-3 and TRBJ2-1, with 14 nucleotides matching TRBD2. Germline assignment: CDR1 SGHTA and CDR2 FQGTGA. V shed 5 bases and J 12 bases; nucleotides not matched to a gene: 9. This CDR3 has 15 residues. The CDR3 nucleotides read TGTGCCAGCAGCCCGGGACTAGCGGGAGAATTGGGGCAGTTCTTC. Encoded protein: CASSPGLAGELGQFF.

Ten or more counts support this clonotype. The V call is TRBV5-1, the J call TRBJ1-1; tentative D call: TRBD1 (5 bases). Germline values: CDR1 SGHRS, CDR2 YFSETQ. The CDR3 sequence is 15 residues long. The V and J ends lost 4 bases and 8 bases respectively, with 21 bases between them. The CDR3: CASSPGGVLQMEAFF. In DNA form, the CDR3 reads TGCGCCAGCAGCCCGGGGGGAGTTCTTCAGATGGAAGCTTTCTTT.

The chain couples TRBV15 to TRBJ2-2; the D gene is possibly TRBD1 (6 bases). The length of the CDR3 is 16 residues. Trimming stripped 5 bases from V and 1 base from J, with 14 bases between. CDR1 is LNHNV, CDR2 YYDKDF, per germline (reference sequence). The CDR3 sequence: CATSSTGTQNTGELFF. CDR3 nucleotide sequence: TGTGCCACCAGCTCCACCGGGACACAGAACACCGGGGAGCTGTTTTTT.

This clonotype was detected ten times or more. In DNA, the CDR3 is TGTGCCTGGAGTGCTTCAGGGCGGGAGACCCAGTACTTC. It specifies CAWSASGRETQYF. The rearrangement uses TRBV30 and TRBJ2-5, with D perhaps matching TRBD1 (5 bases). Trimming shortened V by 1 base and J by 5 bases, and 11 bases separated the two germline ends. The CDR3 contains 13 residues. Germline V gene data show CDR1 as GTSNPN and CDR2 as SVGIG (reference sequence).

The V and J genes are TRBV29-1 and TRBJ1-4; TRBD1 aligns across 8 bases. J gave up 0 bases and V 7 bases, and 4 bases lay outside the gene matches. The CDR3 covers 14 residues. Germline CDR1 is SQVTM and CDR2 is ANQGSEA. Here the CDR3 reads CSAGGQATNEKLFF. The CDR3 nucleotides are TGCAGCGCAGGGGGACAGGCAACTAATGAAAAACTGTTTTTT.

This clonotype came up a few times. V gene TRBV6-1 combines with J gene TRBJ1-5, with 7 positions matching TRBD1. Germline trimming cut 5 bases from V and 3 bases from J; bases unmatched to any gene: 4. CDR3 length: 14 amino acids. Per the germline V gene, CDR1 is MNHNS and CDR2 is SASEGT. As DNA, the CDR3 is TGTGCCAGCAGTCTGGACAGGACCAATCAGCCCCAGCATTTT. This encodes CASSLDRTNQPQHF.

The rearrangement links TRBV7-3 to TRBJ2-2; the D is unclear. Trimming left V 5 bases short and J 4 bases short, with 11 bases between. The CDR3 contains 14 residues. Germline assignment: CDR1 SGHTA and CDR2 FQGTGA. Written as DNA, the CDR3 is TGTGCCAGCAGCCCCGAAGGGTTCACCGGGGAGCTGTTTTTT. Translated, it gives CASSPEGFTGELFF.

This clonotype was observed at least ten times. CDR3 loop: CASSFNRGLGYTF. The CDR3 DNA is TGTGCCAGCAGTTTTAACAGGGGGCTTGGCTACACCTTC. The rearrangement uses TRBV28 and TRBJ1-2, with 9 nucleotides matching TRBD1. Unmatched junction bases numbered 3, after V lost 3 bases and J lost 7 bases. This CDR3 comprises 13 residues. Germline V gives CDR1 MDHEN, CDR2 SYDVKM.

As for this clonotype: Since a much larger clone is just one base distant, this may be a read error. The chain's CDR3 is CSAREGEAGTATQYF. The DNA for the CDR3 is TGCAGTGCTAGGGAGGGGGAGGCGGGAACAGCTACGCAGTATTTT. This chain links TRBV20-1 with TRBJ2-3; D may match TRBD1 or TRBD2 (6 bases each). The CDR3 is 15 residues long. The germline V gene has CDR1 DFQATT and CDR2 SNEGSKA (reference sequence).

This clonotype has only a few counts. The J gene is TRBJ1-4, the V gene TRBV10-3; D might be TRBD1 (6 bases). Deletions cut 4 bases from V and 5 bases from J, with 14 bases between. The CDR3 extends over 15 amino acids. The V gene's germline CDR1 is ENHRY and CDR2 SYGVKD. The CDR3 is CAISGTDSENEKLFF. The CDR3, as DNA: TGTGCCATCAGTGGAACGGACAGCGAAAATGAAAAACTGTTTTTT.

For this clonotype: A read error is possible here, since a much larger clone lies one base away. This rearrangement joins TRBV29-1 to TRBJ2-7; 8 bases fit TRBD2. After removal of 5 bases from V and 6 bases from J, the junction contained 12 bases not matched to a gene. CDR1 SQVTM and CDR2 ANQGSEA come from the germline V gene. CDR3 size: 14 residues. The CDR3 DNA follows: TGCAGCGTTAGCCCGACTAGCGAACCCTCCGAGCAGTACTTC. It specifies CSVSPTSEPSEQYF.